This T cell receptor beta chain was captured by sequencing in a study of T cell responses to AZD1222 COVID-19 vaccine. Trimming shortened V by 3 bases and J by 1 base, and 6 bases separated the two germline ends. CDR1 and CDR2 from the germline V gene are LNHNV and YYDKDF (reference sequence). The CDR3 extends over 13 amino acids. General study points: Clonal diversity was possibly underestimated, and the donors were mostly white British, with more females. Two doses of AZD1222 preceded a rise in Spike-specific TCR breadth and depth. At baseline, just a handful of AZD1222 recipients tested seropositive.

About this clone itself: What it recognizes is unknown.

Only in-frame clones appear in the TCRdb table, and some are missing; sequencing was by immunoSEQ multiplex PCR. The table includes 90,000 to 150,000 clones, more than 75% detected once. This clonotype originated in an adult in good health. Specimen: peripheral blood, collected on day 0 of AZD1222 vaccination. V and J are TRBV15 and TRBJ1-1; unclear D gene. The CDR3 is CATSRTANTEAFF. CDR3 coding DNA: TGTGCCACCAGCAGGACGGCGAACACTGAAGCTTTCTTT. Supplemented by reference TRBV15 and TRBJ1-1, the full variable domain reads DAMVIQNPRYQVTQFGKPVTLSCSQTLNHNVMYWYQQKSSQAPKLLFHYYDKDFNNEADTPDNFQSRRPNTSFCFLDIRSPGLGDTAMYLCATSRTANTEAFFGQGTRLTVV.